Listed below are T cell receptor beta chains from one sample, sequenced in a study of blood T cell repertoires in COVID-19. Sequencing was performed with immunoSEQ multiplex PCR; in TCRdb, only in-frame clones are kept and a portion is missing. This table holds some 220,000 clones, over 75% found once. The sequenced sample was PBMCs or T cells enriched from blood (not recorded which). Source of these receptors: a young woman in a cohort exposed to, infected with or recovered from COVID-19 (not recorded which). CDR3s include the opening cysteine and the closing phenylalanine or tryptophan. The D gene is left open where the match is weak. The size of a clone is reported for some rows only, either as once, few or many, or as a class for expanded clones.

V	D	length	size	J	DNA	CDR3
TRBV5-1	NA	16	NA	TRBJ1-5	TGCGCCAGCAGCTTGGGCACAGGGAATAGCAATCAGCCCCAGCATTTT	CASSLGTGNSNQPQHF
TRBV28	NA	13	NA	TRBJ2-4	TGTGCCAGCAGGCGTCTAGCCAAAAACATTCAGTACTTC	CASRRLAKNIQYF
TRBV6-5	NA	12	NA	TRBJ2-7	TGTGCCAGCAGTACCAGTCTCTACGAGCAGTACTTC	CASSTSLYEQYF
TRBV18	NA	18	NA	TRBJ1-2	TGTGCCAGCTCACCAGTGGAGGTCCTAGGTTCCATCAACTATGGCTACACCTTC	CASSPVEVLGSINYGYTF
TRBV27	NA	20	NA	TRBJ2-6	TGTGCCAGCAGGGGCTTATCGGGCAGGGCGCCAAATGGAGGGGCCAACGTCCTGACTTTC	CASRGLSGRAPNGGANVLTF
TRBV7-8	TRBD2	18	NA	TRBJ2-3	TGTGCCAGCAGCTACTCCCTGGGGGTGGCGGGAGATGCAGATACGCAGTATTTT	CASSYSLGVAGDADTQYF
TRBV5-1	TRBD1	17	once	TRBJ1-2	TGCGCCAGCAGCCCAGGCTTGATTGCGGGACAGGGGGAAGGCTACACCTTC	CASSPGLIAGQGEGYTF
TRBV28	NA	14	NA	TRBJ2-1	TGTGCCAGCAGTTTGGGGGCCCTAGACAATGAGCAGTTCTTC	CASSLGALDNEQFF
TRBV6-4	TRBD1	17	NA	TRBJ1-3	TGTGCCAGCAGTGACTCCGGGACAGGAGAAACTGGAAACACCATATATTTT	CASSDSGTGETGNTIYF
TRBV2	TRBD1	14	NA	TRBJ2-2	TGTGCCAGCAGTCGGGACAGTAACACCGGGGAGCTGTTTTTT	CASSRDSNTGELFF
TRBV11-3	NA	15	NA	TRBJ2-7	TGTGCCAGCAGCTTCAACAGCGGAACCTCCTACGAGCAGTACTTC	CASSFNSGTSYEQYF
TRBV28	NA	16	NA	TRBJ2-7	TGTGCCAGCAGTGCCCTAGATGCCCGTTTTACCTACGAGCAGTACTTC	CASSALDARFTYEQYF
TRBV5-4	NA	19	NA	TRBJ2-4	TGTGCCAGCAGCTTCTTTCAGCCGGACAGACGTTTAGCCAAAAACATTCAGTACTTC	CASSFFQPDRRLAKNIQYF
TRBV14	NA	14	NA	TRBJ1-4	TGTGCCAGCAGCTTCGGGACAAATAATGAAAAACTGTTTTTT	CASSFGTNNEKLFF